Here is one TCR beta chain with its context. Its antigen is not yet known. Base qualities are not at hand, and no much larger clone is one base apart. TCRbeta CDR3 regions were amplified from genomic DNA by means of the immunoSEQ Assay, a bias-controlled multiplex PCR. As for the original processing: The number of nucleated cells in each sample was estimated by amplification of reference gene primers within the assay. To quantify the absolute abundance of each unique TCRbeta CDR3 rearrangement, sequence reads were collapsed and filtered. For each sample, productive Simpson clonality was calculated as the square root of Simpson's diversity index over productive rearrangements. TCRdb stores this immuneACCESS table with in-frame sequences only. Part of the clones is absent; in the studies checked, under half of the shortfall reflects unresolved V genes, and no reason is known for the rest. The DNA was the basis for D and trimming; V, J and clone size are from that table. A total of 250,000 to 350,000 clones appear in this sample, roughly 90% of them only once. The top ten clonotypes cover 3% of the sample.

This entry comes from a study of blood T cell repertoires in COVID-19 (dated by TCRdb to about 2020). Study-wide context: Collaborator samples came from the United States, Italy and Spain and covered acute and convalescent phases of COVID-19. The material from the prospective study consisted of cDNA or gDNA derived from T cells, B-cell-depleted T cells, or PBMCs. Subjects who had been exposed to COVID-19, were actively infected with it, or had recovered from it provided the deeply sampled blood TCRbeta repertoires that made up the dataset. A freely available public database, intended as a resource for researchers studying the immune response to SARS-CoV-2, is where the repertoires were released. The samples were drawn from two sources: the first 160 participants of the ongoing ImmuneRACE study, and fewer than 1,500 subjects contributed by 6 global collaborators. Sample metadata almost always included a de-identified subject ID, COVID-19 status, age in years and sex. HLA class I and class II types, where available, came from metadata supplied by the sample provider rather than from assay-based typing.

General findings and caveats noted by the study authors: Clinical and demographic metadata were provided uncurated, with the amount varying by source and participant.

CDR1 MGHDK and CDR2 SYGVNS are derived from the germline V gene. Its CDR3 holds 15 amino acids, cysteine through phenylalanine. Only CDR3 DNA is held: 45 bases, read in frame from base 1. Trimming takes 5 bases off V and 4 bases off J; junction bases not matched to a gene: 8. The collaborating institutions used their own protocols to collect whole blood in K2EDTA tubes. For TCRbeta analysis, collaborator samples were shipped as frozen whole blood, as isolated PBMCs, or as DNA extracted from either sample type. The clonotype comes from a woman aged 25-40 years with active or convalescent COVID-19. Recombination linked TRBV25-1 to TRBJ1-3; 7 of the junction bases match TRBD1. The specimen sequenced was peripheral blood. The nucleotide sequence is given as TGTGCCAGCAGTACCCCGACAGGGTCGGGAAACACCATATATTTT. This encodes CASSTPTGSGNTIYF.